This TCR beta chain was documented in a study of cytomegalovirus exposure and HLA in healthy donors. Findings of the study overall: Previous analysis showed most TCR beta V segments were productive about 87% or about 30% of the time.

Trimming cost V 1 base and J 5 bases, with 11 bases left between them. CDR1 SGHNT and CDR2 YENEEA come from the germline V gene. The CDR3 extends over 15 amino acids. Turning to this clone: Its target is unknown.

PCR employed 60 Vbeta and 13 Jbeta primers. Generated by immunoSEQ multiplex PCR, the TCRdb table keeps only in-frame clones and is missing some. The sample contains about 170,000 clones, roughly 84% of which appear only once. This receptor was taken from a man aged 30-40 years in good health and CMV-seropositive. V and J are TRBV11-3 and TRBJ2-2; D unclear. Sequencing input: PBMCs. DNA for the CDR3: TGTGCCAGCAGCTTAGGATTAGACGGGACCGGGGAGCTGTTTTTT. Encoded protein: CASSLGLDGTGELFF.